The T cell receptor beta chain described here comes from a study of blood T cell repertoires in COVID-19. The overall study: The United States, Italy and Spain supplied acute and convalescent COVID-19 samples.

Of note for this clone: Other DNA sequences in the same sample also yield this CDR3.

This table comes from immunoSEQ multiplex PCR, and its TCRdb copy is limited to in-frame clones, with some not included. The sample has around 220,000 clones, around nine tenths seen once. The clonotype was recovered from a man aged 18 to 35 with active or convalescent COVID-19. The specimen sequenced was peripheral blood.

The DNA for the CDR3 is TGTGCCAGCAGCGTAGGGCGGGGCACTGAAGCTTTCTTT. Amino acid sequence: CASSVGRGTEAFF. This chain uses TRBV9 with TRBJ1-1, with D unclear. Deletions cut 0 bases from V and 4 bases from J, with 7 bases between. Germline CDR1 is SGDLS and CDR2 is YYNGEE. This CDR3 contains 13 residues.